Below are 2 T cell receptor beta chains sequenced from a single sample in a study of identical twins. TCRdb processed the 5' RACE reads anew with MiXCR; each CDR3 protein has one entry. The profile shows more than 1.5 million distinct CDR3 sequences, around 33% of them singletons. Material: cord blood. Receptor source: a newborn girl in good health.

Here the CDR3 DNA reads TGTGCCAGCAGTCCTACTAGCGTCGGCTCCTACGAGCAGTACTTC. Its protein product is CASSPTSVGSYEQYF. The J gene is TRBJ2-7, the V gene TRBV6-5, with 7 bases that match TRBD2. Trimming at V came to 5 bases and at J to 0 bases, leaving 7 bases not matched to a gene. Germline V gene lookup returns CDR1 MNHEY and CDR2 SVGAGI. The CDR3 loop spans 15 amino acids.

This clonotype has just a few counts. V is TRBV6-1 and J is TRBJ2-5, with 7 bases that match TRBD1. Trimming cost V 4 bases and J 5 bases; bases outside gene matches: 7. CDR3 size: 14 residues. Germline CDR1 is MNHNS and CDR2 is SASEGT. The CDR3 here is CASSVSQGYETQYF. The DNA for the CDR3 is TGTGCCAGCAGTGTATCACAGGGGTATGAGACCCAGTACTTC.